The present T cell receptor beta chain was sequenced within a study of neurological immune-mediated disorders. Study-wide findings and caveats: Falling below healthy controls, multiple sclerosis showed the least TCR clonal expansion, while HTLV-1-associated myelopathy showed the most. The study found no CDR3 amino acid sequences shared by expanded clones across subjects, suggesting private repertoires in all groups.

This clonotype was recorded at least ten times. Its specificity is unknown. The cDNA was generated through 5'RACE incorporating 10-nucleotide random UMIs. Every sequencing run drew on 15-18 subjects and yielded over 180 million TCR-beta sequences. TCRdb analysed the 5' RACE reads with MiXCR anew, one entry per CDR3 protein. Of 50,000 to 75,000 distinct CDR3 sequences detected, 9.5% to 15% appear once; the ten largest clones hold around 10%. The clonotype comes from a woman aged 55-69 years with HTLV-1-associated myelopathy (HAM/TSP). The sample comprised PBMCs.

The CDR3 protein is CASSQDGEAGHTDTQYF. CDR3 nucleotides: TGTGCCAGCAGCCAAGATGGGGAAGCGGGGCACACAGATACGCAGTATTTT. J is TRBJ2-3 and V is TRBV4-2, with 7 bases identical to TRBD2. V was clipped by 0 bases and J by 2 bases; unmatched bases: 8. This CDR3 region has 17 residues. Germline CDR1 is LGHNA and CDR2 is YNFKEQ.